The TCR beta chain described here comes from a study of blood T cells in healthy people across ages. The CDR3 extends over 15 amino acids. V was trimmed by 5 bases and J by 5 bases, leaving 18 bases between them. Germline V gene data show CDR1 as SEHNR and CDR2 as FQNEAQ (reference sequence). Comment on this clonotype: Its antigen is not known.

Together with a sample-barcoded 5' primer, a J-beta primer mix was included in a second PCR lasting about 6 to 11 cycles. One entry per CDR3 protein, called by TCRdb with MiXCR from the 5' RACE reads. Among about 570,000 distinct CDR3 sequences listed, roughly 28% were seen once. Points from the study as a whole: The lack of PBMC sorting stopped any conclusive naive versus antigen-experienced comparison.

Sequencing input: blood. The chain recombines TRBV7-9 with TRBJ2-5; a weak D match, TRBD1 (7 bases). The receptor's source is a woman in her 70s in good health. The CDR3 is CASSDTGAGRETQYF. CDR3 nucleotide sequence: TGTGCCAGCAGCGATACAGGGGCAGGGAGGGAGACCCAGTACTTC.